The entry that follows covers one TCR beta chain sequence. Its antigen remains unknown. The sample belongs to a study of T cells in localized non-small cell lung cancer. Notes on the study in general: A single tumor region was sequenced, leaving heterogeneity possible. Density of T cells in blood, when higher, went with longer overall survival. There was higher T cell clonality in uninvolved adjacent lung than in tumor, and it was highest there.

TCRdb keeps only in-frame clones here, not all; method: immunoSEQ multiplex PCR. In the table there are approximately 18,000 clones, about 85% of which are singletons. Germline assignment: CDR1 PRHDT and CDR2 FYEKMQ (reference sequence). V was trimmed by 4 bases and J by 5 bases, leaving 23 bases between them. This CDR3 has 17 residues. The J gene is TRBJ2-5, the V gene TRBV13; perhaps TRBD2 as D (6 bases). The sequences come from peripheral blood, collected before any cancer treatment. The TCR sequence derives from a female donor of 60 years or more with stage I lung adenocarcinoma. In DNA form, the CDR3 reads TGTGCCAGCAGCTCCCTGGCCAGGAGGGGAAGGGGTGAGACCCAGTACTTC. Amino acids: CASSSLARRGRGETQYF.